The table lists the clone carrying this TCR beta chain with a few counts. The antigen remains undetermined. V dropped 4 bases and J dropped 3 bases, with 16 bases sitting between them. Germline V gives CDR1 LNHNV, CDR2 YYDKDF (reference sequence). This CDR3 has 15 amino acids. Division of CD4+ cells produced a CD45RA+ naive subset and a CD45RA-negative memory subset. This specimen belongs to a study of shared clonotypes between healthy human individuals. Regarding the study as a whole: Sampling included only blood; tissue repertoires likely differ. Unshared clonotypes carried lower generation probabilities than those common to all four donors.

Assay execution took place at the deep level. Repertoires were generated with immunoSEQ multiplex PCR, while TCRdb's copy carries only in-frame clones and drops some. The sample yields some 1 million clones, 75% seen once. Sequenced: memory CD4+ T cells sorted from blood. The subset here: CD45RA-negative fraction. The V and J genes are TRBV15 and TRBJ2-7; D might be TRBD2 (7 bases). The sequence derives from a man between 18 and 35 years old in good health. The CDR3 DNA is TGTGCCACCAGCAAAGGGGGGGTGGACAGCTACGAGCAGTACTTC. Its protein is CATSKGGVDSYEQYF.